What follows describes a single T cell receptor (beta chain). A junction end diverges from the germline sequence, so it may reflect a read error. This sample is part of a study of blood T cell repertoires in COVID-19. Study information: COVID-19 samples from acute and convalescent phases originated in the United States, Italy and Spain. PBMCs, B-cell-depleted T cells, or T cells provided the cDNA or gDNA that made up the material.

Methods used by the authors: Quantification of nucleated cells was approximated via reference gene primer amplification. The assay was immunoSEQ multiplex PCR, and TCRdb's table has in-frame clones only and misses some. The V and J calls and clone size were taken over from that table, and D and trimming were inferred from the DNA. The sample contains around 170,000 clones, under 85% of which appear only once. Germline CDR1 and CDR2: SSHAT and FNYEAQ (reference sequence). The CDR3 runs 13 residues. The rearrangement links TRBV7-7 to TRBJ2-7; no firm D call. The specimen sequenced was peripheral blood. This sequence was found in a man aged 70-80 years who had recovered from COVID-19. In DNA form, the CDR3 reads TGTGCTAGCAGCAGAGGAGAGTTCTACGAGCAGTACTTC. This gives the protein CASSRGEFYEQYF.